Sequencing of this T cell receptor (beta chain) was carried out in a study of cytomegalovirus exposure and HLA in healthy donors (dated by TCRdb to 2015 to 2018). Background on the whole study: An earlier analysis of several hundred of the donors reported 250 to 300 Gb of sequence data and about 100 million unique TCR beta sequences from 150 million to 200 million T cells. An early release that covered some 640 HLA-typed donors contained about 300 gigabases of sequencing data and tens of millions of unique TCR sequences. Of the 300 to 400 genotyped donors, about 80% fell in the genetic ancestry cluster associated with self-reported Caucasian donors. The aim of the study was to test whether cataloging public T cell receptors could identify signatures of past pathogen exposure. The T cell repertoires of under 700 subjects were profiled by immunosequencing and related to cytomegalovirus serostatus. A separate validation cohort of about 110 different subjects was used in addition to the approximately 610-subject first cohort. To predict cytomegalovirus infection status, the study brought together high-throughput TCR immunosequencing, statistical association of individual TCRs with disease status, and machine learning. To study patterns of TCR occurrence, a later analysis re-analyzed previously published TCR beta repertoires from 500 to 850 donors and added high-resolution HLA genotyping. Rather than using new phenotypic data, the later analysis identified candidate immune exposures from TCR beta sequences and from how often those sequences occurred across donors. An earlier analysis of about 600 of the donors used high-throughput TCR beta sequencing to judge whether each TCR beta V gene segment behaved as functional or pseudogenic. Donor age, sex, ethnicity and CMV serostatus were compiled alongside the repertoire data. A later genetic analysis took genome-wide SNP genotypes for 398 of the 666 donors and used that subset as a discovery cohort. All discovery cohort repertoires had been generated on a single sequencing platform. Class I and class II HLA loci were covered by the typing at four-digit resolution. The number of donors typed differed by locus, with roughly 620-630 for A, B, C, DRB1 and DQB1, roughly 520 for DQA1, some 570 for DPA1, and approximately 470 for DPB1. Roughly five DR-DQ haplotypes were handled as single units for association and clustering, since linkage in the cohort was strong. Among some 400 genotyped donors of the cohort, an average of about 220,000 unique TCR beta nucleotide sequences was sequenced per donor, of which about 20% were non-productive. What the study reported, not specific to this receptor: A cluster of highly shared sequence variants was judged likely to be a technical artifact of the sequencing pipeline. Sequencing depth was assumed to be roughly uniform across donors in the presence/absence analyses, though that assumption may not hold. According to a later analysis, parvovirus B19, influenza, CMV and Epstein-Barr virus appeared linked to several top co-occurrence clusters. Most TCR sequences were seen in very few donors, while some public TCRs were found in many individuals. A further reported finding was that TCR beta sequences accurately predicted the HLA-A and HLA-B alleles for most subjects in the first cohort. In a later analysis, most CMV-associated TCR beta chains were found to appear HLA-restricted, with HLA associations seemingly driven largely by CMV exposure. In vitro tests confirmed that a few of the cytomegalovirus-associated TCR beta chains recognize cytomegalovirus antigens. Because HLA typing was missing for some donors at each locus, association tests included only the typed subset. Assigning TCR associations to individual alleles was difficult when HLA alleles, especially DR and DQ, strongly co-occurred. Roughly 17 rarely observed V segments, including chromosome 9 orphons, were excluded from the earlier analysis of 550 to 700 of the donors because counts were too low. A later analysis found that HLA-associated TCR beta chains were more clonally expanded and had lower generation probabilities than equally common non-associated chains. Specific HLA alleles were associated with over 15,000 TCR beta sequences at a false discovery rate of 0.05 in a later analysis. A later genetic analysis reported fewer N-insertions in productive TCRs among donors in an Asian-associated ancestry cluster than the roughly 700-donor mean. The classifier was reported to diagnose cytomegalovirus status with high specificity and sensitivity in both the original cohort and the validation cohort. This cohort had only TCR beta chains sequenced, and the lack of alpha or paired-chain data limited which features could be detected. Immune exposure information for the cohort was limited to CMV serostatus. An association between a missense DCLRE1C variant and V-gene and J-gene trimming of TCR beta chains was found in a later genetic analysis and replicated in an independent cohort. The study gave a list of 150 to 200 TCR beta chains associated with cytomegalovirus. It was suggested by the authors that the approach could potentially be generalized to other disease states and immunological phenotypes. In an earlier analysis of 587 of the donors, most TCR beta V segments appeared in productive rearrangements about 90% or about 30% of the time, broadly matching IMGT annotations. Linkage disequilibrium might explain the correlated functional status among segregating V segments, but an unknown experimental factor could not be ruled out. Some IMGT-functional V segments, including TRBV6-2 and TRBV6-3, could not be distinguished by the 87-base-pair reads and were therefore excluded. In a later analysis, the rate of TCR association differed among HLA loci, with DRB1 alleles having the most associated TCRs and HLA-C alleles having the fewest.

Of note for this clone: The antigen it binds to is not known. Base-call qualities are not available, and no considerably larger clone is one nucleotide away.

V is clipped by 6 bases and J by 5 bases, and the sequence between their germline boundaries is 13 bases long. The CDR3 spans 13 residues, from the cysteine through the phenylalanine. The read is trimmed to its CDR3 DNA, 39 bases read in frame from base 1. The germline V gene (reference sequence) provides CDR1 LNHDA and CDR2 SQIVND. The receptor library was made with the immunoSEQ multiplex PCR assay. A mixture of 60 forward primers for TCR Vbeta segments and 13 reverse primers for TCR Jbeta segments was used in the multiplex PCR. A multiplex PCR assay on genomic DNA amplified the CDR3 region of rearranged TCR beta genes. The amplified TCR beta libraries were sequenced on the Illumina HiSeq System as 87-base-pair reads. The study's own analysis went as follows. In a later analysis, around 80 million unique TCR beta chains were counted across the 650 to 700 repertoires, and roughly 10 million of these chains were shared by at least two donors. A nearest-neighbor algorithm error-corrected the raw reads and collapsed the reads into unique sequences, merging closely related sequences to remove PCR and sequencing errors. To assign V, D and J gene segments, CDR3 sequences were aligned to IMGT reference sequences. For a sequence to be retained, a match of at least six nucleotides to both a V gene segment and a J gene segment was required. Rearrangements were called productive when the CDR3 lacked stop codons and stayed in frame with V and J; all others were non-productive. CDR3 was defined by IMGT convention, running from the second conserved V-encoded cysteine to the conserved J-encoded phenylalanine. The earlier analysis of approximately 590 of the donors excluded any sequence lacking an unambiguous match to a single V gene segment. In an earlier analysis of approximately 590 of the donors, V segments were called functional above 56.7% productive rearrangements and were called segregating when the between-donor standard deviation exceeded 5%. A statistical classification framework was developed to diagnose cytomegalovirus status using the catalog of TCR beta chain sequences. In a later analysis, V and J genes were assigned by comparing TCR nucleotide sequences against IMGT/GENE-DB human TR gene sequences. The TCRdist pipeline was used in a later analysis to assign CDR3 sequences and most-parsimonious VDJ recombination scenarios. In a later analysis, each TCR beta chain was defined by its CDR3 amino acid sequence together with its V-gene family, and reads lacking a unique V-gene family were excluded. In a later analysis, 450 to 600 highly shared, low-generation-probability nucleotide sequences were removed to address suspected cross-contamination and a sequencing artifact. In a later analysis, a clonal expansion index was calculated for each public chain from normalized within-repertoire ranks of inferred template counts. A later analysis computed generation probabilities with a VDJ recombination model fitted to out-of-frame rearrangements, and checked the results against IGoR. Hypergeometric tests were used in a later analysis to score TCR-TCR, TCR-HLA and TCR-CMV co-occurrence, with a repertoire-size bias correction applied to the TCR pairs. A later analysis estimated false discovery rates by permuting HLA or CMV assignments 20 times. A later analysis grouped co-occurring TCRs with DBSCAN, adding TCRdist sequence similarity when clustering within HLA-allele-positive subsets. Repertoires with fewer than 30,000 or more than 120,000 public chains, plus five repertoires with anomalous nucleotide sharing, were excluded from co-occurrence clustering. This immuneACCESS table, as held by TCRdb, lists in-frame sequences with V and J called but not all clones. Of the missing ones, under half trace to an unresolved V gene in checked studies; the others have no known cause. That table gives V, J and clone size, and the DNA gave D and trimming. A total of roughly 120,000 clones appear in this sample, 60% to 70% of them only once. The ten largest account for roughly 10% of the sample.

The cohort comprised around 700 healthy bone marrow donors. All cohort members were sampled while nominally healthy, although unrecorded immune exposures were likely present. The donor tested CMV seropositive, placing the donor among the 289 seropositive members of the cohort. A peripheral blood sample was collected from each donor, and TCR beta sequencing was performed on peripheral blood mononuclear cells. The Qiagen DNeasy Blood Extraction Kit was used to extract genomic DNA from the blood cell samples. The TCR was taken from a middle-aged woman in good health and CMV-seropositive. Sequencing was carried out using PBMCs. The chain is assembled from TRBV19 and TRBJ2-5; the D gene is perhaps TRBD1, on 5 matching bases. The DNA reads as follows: TGTGCCAGTAGCCCTTCGAAGGGGGAGACCCAGTACTTC. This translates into CASSPSKGETQYF.